What follows are 8 T cell receptor beta chains derived from one specimen sequenced in a study of blood T cell repertoires in COVID-19. Some clones are missing from TCRdb's copy, which holds only in-frame ones; the method was immunoSEQ multiplex PCR. The sample carries roughly 260,000 clones, approximately 89% recorded once. The sequencing sample was made of peripheral blood. The origin of the receptors is a woman aged 45 to 65 with acute or convalescent COVID-19.

Comment on this clone: The same CDR3 is also encoded by other DNA sequences in this sample. J is TRBJ1-1 and V is TRBV20-1; 7 bases map to TRBD1. The CDR3 runs 11 residues. Germline CDR1 and CDR2: DFQATT and SNEGSKA (reference sequence). The ends lost 3 bases at V and 8 bases at J; junction bases unmatched: 3. The CDR3 region is CSARGQREAFF. CDR3 nucleotides: TGCAGTGCTAGGGGACAGCGGGAAGCTTTCTTT.

The CDR3 DNA reads as TGTGCCATCCGACAGGGCCCTAATCAGCCCCAGCATTTT. The encoded protein is CAIRQGPNQPQHF. This rearrangement joins TRBV10-3 to TRBJ1-5; 7 positions match TRBD1. Germline V gives CDR1 ENHRY, CDR2 SYGVKD. The CDR3 contains 13 residues. V lost 8 bases and J lost 4; bases outside the gene matches: 5.

This rearrangement joins TRBV24-1 to TRBJ2-5; possibly TRBD2 for D (5 bases). The ends were cut back, 6 bases at V and 5 bases at J, with 15 bases in the middle. Germline CDR1 is KGHDR and CDR2 is SFDVKD. The CDR3 loop spans 14 amino acids. The CDR3 region is CATSHGGSLETQYF. The CDR3 DNA sequence: TGTGCCACCAGTCATGGAGGTAGCCTGGAGACCCAGTACTTC.

The J gene is TRBJ2-2, the V gene TRBV27; D remains ambiguous. CDR3 size: 12 residues. Germline lookup yields CDR1 MNHEY and CDR2 SMNVEV (reference sequence). Deletions cut 3 bases from V and 5 bases from J, with 4 bases between. This CDR3 is CASSFRTGELFF. CDR3 DNA sequence: TGTGCCAGCAGTTTCAGAACCGGGGAGCTGTTTTTT.

This sequence joins TRBV10-3 and TRBJ2-1; maybe TRBD2 (6 bases). Germline lookup yields CDR1 ENHRY and CDR2 SYGVKD. The CDR3 contains 18 residues. With 3 bases removed from V and 4 bases from J, the gap between germline ends came to 22 bases. The CDR3: CAISEPGPKNRGYNEQFF. CDR3 in DNA: TGTGCCATCAGTGAACCGGGACCCAAAAACCGGGGGTACAATGAGCAGTTCTTC.

The chain combines TRBV7-2 with TRBJ1-5; D is unresolved. The ends were cut back, 5 bases at V and 7 bases at J, with 3 bases in the middle. Germline V gives CDR1 SGHTA, CDR2 FQGNSA. CDR3 size: 10 residues. CDR3 residues: CASSPQPQHF. CDR3 coding DNA: TGTGCCAGCAGCCCGCAGCCCCAGCATTTT.

V gene TRBV28 combines with J gene TRBJ1-5; D gene uncertain. The V end was cut by 5 bases, the J end by 3 bases, with 17 bases between. The CDR3 loop spans 16 amino acids. From germline, CDR1 is MDHEN and CDR2 SYDVKM. The CDR3 DNA sequence: TGTGCCAGCAGTCTACCCCGGGGTGGGTCCAATCAGCCCCAGCATTTT. Its translation is CASSLPRGGSNQPQHF.

This chain connects TRBV24-1 to TRBJ1-5, with TRBD1 identical over 7 bases. The V segment lost 3 bases and the J segment 5 bases; nucleotides outside the gene matches: 3. Germline-derived CDR1 and CDR2 are KGHDR and SFDVKD. The CDR3 sequence is 14 residues long. This CDR3 reads CATSDGTADQPQHF. The CDR3 coding sequence is TGTGCCACCAGTGATGGGACAGCTGATCAGCCCCAGCATTTT.